This TCR beta chain was identified during a study of T cells in Graves' hyperthyroidism and ophthalmopathy. Study-level information: Peripheral blood draws took place at initial diagnosis, ahead of any treatment.

Findings of the study overall: Ophthalmopathy stood apart from stable hyperthyroidism in a 13 V-J model.

Germline CDR1 and CDR2: KGHSH and LQKENI. V was cut by 3 bases and J by 5 bases, with 13 bases left in between. This CDR3 spans 15 amino acids. Researchers amplified the TCR beta CDR3 regions from RNA transcripts. TCR CDR3 regions were first amplified by RT-PCR with HTBI primers. Each CDR3 protein gets one entry after TCRdb re-called the multiplex PCR reads with MiXCR. The repertoire includes approximately 620,000 distinct CDR3 sequences, approximately 15% of them detected once, and 3% to 4% sits in the top ten. This clonotype showed up just a few times. Its cognate antigen is unknown. A much larger clone is a single base away; this may be a read error. The study based diagnoses on clinical symptoms, serum thyroxine and TRAb, thyroid ultrasound and orbital computed tomography. Fresh 10 ml peripheral blood yielded PBMCs.

This chain links TRBV18 with TRBJ1-4; D is undetermined. The TCR comes from a woman aged 40 to 49 with Graves' ophthalmopathy. What was sequenced was blood. CDR3 nucleotide sequence: TGTGCCAGCTCACCGTATAGCAGTAAAAATGAAAAACTGTTTTTT. This codes for CASSPYSSKNEKLFF.